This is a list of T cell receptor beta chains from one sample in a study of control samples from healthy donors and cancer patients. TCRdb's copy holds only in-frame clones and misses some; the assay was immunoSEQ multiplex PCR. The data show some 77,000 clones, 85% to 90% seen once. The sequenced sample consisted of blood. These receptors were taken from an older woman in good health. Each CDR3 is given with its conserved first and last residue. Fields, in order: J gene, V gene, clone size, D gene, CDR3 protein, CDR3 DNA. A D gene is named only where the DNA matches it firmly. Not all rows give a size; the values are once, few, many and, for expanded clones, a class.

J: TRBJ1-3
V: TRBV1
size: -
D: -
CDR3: CTSSQGHWSVDTIYF
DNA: TGCACCAGCAGCCAAGGGCATTGGTCCGTAGACACCATATATTTT

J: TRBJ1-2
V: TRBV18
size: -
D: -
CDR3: CASSGGRSYGYTF
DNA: TGTGCCAGCTCCGGAGGACGGAGCTATGGCTACACCTTC

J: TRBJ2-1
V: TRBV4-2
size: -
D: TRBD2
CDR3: CASSAQLAGGNNEQFF
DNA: TGTGCCAGCAGCGCACAACTAGCGGGAGGAAACAATGAGCAGTTCTTC

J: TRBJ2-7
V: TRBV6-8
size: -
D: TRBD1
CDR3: CASSYSYPGQGPLGPFCEQYF
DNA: TGTGCCAGCAGTTACTCTTATCCGGGACAGGGGCCTCTTGGACCCTTTTGCGAGCAGTACTTC

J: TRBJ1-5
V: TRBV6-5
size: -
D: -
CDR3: CASSHSQPQHF
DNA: TGTGCCAGCAGCCACAGTCAGCCCCAGCATTTT

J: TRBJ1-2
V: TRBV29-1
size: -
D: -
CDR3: CSVVKDNYGYTF
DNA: TGCAGCGTTGTCAAAGATAACTATGGCTACACCTTC

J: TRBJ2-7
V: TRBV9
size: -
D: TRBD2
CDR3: CASSVSGTPYEQYF
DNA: TGTGCCAGCAGCGTTAGCGGGACACCCTACGAGCAGTACTTC

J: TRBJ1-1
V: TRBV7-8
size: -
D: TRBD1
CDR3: CASSLVGGVGNTEAFF
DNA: TGTGCCAGCAGCTTAGTAGGGGGCGTAGGAAACACTGAAGCTTTCTTT

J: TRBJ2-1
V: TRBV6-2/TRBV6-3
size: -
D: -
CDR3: CASSRDGDVGEQFF
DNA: TGTGCCAGCAGCAGGGACGGAGATGTGGGTGAGCAGTTCTTC

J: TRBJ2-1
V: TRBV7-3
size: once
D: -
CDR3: CASSSGAYNEQFF
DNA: TGTGCCAGCAGTTCAGGGGCCTACAATGAGCAGTTCTTC

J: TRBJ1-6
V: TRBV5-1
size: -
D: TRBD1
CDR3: CASSTGQGTDSPLHF
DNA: TGCGCCAGCAGCACCGGACAGGGGACGGATTCACCCCTCCACTTT

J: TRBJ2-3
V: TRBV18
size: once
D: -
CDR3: CASSTRTGEGTDTQYF
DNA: TGTGCCAGCTCAACGAGGACCGGGGAGGGCACAGATACGCAGTATTTT

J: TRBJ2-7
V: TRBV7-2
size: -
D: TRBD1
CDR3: CASSPDRGGEQYF
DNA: TGTGCCAGCAGCCCGGACAGGGGAGGCGAGCAGTACTTC

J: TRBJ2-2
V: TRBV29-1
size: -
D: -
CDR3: CSVELLFTGELFF
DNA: TGCAGCGTTGAACTTCTCTTCACCGGGGAGCTGTTTTTT

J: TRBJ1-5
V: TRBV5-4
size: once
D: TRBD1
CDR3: CASSLGGTVGNQPQHF
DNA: TGTGCCAGCAGCTTGGGAGGGACAGTAGGCAATCAGCCCCAGCATTTT

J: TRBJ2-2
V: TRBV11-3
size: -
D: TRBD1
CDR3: CASSFVQGALTGELFF
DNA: TGTGCCAGCAGCTTTGTCCAGGGGGCTTTAACCGGGGAGCTGTTTTTT

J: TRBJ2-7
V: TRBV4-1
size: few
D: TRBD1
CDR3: CASSPPSDRFYEQYF
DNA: TGCGCCAGCAGCCCACCATCGGACAGGTTTTACGAGCAGTACTTC

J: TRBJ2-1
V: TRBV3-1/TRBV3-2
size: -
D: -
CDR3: CASSQDSAGLGQFF
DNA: TGTGCCAGCAGCCAAGATTCAGCTGGCCTGGGGCAGTTCTTC

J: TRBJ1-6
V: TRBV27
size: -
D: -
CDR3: CASGEVSPLHF
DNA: TGTGCCAGCGGGGAGGTTTCACCCCTCCACTTT

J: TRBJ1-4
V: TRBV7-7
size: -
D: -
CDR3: CASSLRGNEKLFF
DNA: TGTGCTAGCAGCTTACGGGGTAATGAAAAACTGTTTTTT

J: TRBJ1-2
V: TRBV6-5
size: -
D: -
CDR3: CASSRIYGYTF
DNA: TGTGCCAGCAGCAGGATCTATGGCTACACCTTC

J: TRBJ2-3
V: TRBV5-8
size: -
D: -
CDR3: CASSLFRGADTQYF
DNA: TGTGCCAGCAGCTTATTCAGGGGTGCAGATACGCAGTATTTT

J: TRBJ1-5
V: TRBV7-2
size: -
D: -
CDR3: CASSLEGGLNQPQHF
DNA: TGTGCCAGCAGCTTAGAGGGGGGCCTTAATCAGCCCCAGCATTTT

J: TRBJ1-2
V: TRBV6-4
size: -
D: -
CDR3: CASSPFSGRYGPYGYTF
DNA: TGTGCCAGCAGTCCGTTTTCGGGACGATATGGCCCCTATGGCTACACCTTC